These 14 T cell receptor beta chains were sequenced from one sample in a study of post-analysis software for immune sequencing data. For these receptors, no antigen is known. Study observations and caveats: Among 4 or 5 TRBV segments more frequent in patients than controls were TRBV5-6, TRBV5-1 and TRBV20-1.

Researchers reported that TCR beta cDNA libraries carried unique molecular identifiers. TCRdb ran MiXCR on the PCR reads and lists one entry per CDR3 protein. Here the sample spans about 760,000 distinct CDR3 sequences, 25% to 30% being singletons. Material: blood. These receptors all stem from a girl aged 10-17 years with multiple sclerosis.

This clonotype turned up a few times. CDR3 region: CSARSYGGALETQYF. The CDR3 bases are TGCAGTGCTAGAAGTTACGGGGGGGCCCTCGAGACCCAGTACTTC. The rearrangement joins TRBV20-1 to TRBJ2-5, with 8 bases matching TRBD2. With 2 bases clipped from V and 5 bases from J, the junction kept 10 bases outside the gene matches. The CDR3 runs to 15 residues. Germline CDR1 and CDR2: DFQATT and SNEGSKA (reference sequence).

The table lists this clonotype with a few counts. The rearrangement links TRBV5-6 to TRBJ1-5; D unclear. This CDR3 spans 13 amino acids. Germline CDR1 is SGHDT and CDR2 is YYEEEE. The V and J ends lost 0 bases and 6 bases respectively, with 7 bases between them. CDR3 nucleotides: TGTGCCAGCAGCTTGGTAGAGGGTCAGCCCCAGCATTTT. Translating gives CASSLVEGQPQHF.

In its sample, this clonotype was seen a few times. The chain is built from TRBV5-1 and TRBJ1-2; 8 bases map to TRBD1. Germline lookup yields CDR1 SGHRS and CDR2 YFSETQ. The CDR3 is 17 amino acids. Unmatched junction bases numbered 11, after V lost 2 bases and J lost 2 bases. The CDR3 nucleotides are TGCGCCAGCAGCTTCCGTCCCGGGACAGGATTAAACTATGGCTACACCTTC. Translation: CASSFRPGTGLNYGYTF.

This chain links TRBV28 with TRBJ2-7; 10 bases fit TRBD1. The DNA end lines up better with TRBJ2-5; the J call may be wrong. This CDR3 region has 13 residues. Germline V lookup: CDR1 MDHEN, CDR2 SYDVKM. CDR3: CASTRTGGRTQYF. In DNA form, the CDR3 reads TGTGCCAGCACACGGACAGGGGGAAGGACCCAGTACTTC.

This clonotype showed up just a few times. V and J are TRBV5-1 and TRBJ2-3; 7 nucleotides agree with TRBD1. The germline V gene encodes CDR1 SGHRS and CDR2 YFSETQ. The CDR3 extends over 16 amino acids. Unmatched junction bases numbered 12, after V lost 3 bases and J lost 5 bases. The CDR3 DNA reads TGCGCCAGCAGCTGGGGGCCGGGACAGAGAGGAGATACGCAGTATTTT. It specifies CASSWGPGQRGDTQYF.

The genes are TRBV4-3 and TRBJ2-1; 12 nucleotides match TRBD2. Trimming at V came to 4 bases and at J to 5 bases, leaving 12 bases not matched to a gene. CDR1 and CDR2 (germline): LGHNA, YSLEER. The CDR3 has 18 residues. CDR3 residues: CASSRDVGLAGGDNEQFF. The CDR3 nucleotides read TGCGCCAGCAGCCGTGACGTGGGGCTAGCGGGAGGGGACAATGAGCAGTTCTTC.

Ten or more counts support this clonotype. The chain carries TRBV20-1 and TRBJ2-4; 8 bases line up with TRBD1. Germline assignment: CDR1 DFQATT and CDR2 SNEGSKA (reference sequence). V dropped 6 bases and J dropped 5; count of bases not matched to a gene: 6. This CDR3 is built from 13 residues. CDR3 coding DNA: TGCAGTGCCAAGCTACAGGGGGAAAACATTCAGTACTTC. Translation gives CSAKLQGENIQYF.

This clonotype was detected a few times. The V gene is TRBV7-6, the J gene TRBJ2-1; 9 bases match TRBD2. The CDR3 totals 15 residues. V trimming: 2 bases; J trimming: 8 bases; junction bases outside the gene matches: 7. Germline V gene data show CDR1 as SGHVS and CDR2 as FNYEAQ. The CDR3 DNA follows: TGTGCCAGCAGCTTAAGCGGGGGGCCCTGGGATGAGCAGTTCTTC. Its protein product is CASSLSGGPWDEQFF. The whole variable domain, remainder taken from reference TRBV7-6 and TRBJ2-1, is GAGVSQSPRYKVTKRGQDVALRCDPISGHVSLYWYRQALGQGPEFLTYFNYEAQQDKSGLPNDRFSAERPEGSISTLTIQRTEQRDSAMYRCASSLSGGPWDEQFFGPGTRLTVL.

This clonotype was found many times. The V call is TRBV4-3, the J call TRBJ1-2, with D unresolved. Germline CDR1 LGHNA, CDR2 YSLEER. This CDR3 has 14 amino acids. V dropped 2 bases and J dropped 6 bases, with 13 bases sitting between them. For the CDR3, the DNA is TGCGCCAGCAGCCAAAATAAGGGTCAGGATGGCTACACCTTC. Translation gives CASSQNKGQDGYTF.

In regard to this clonotype: The conserved final phenylalanine or tryptophan is absent from the CDR3, which likely points to a read error. This chain links TRBV5-4 with TRBJ2-6, with a possible D match to TRBD2 (6 bases). Germline CDR1 is SGHNT and CDR2 is YYREEE (reference sequence). There are 15 residues in the CDR3. V shed 4 bases and J shed 3 bases, with 11 bases lying between them. The DNA of the CDR3 is TGTGCCAGCAGCCAGACTAGGCTTGGGGCCAACGTCCTGACTTAC. Its protein is CASSQTRLGANVLTY.

The chain joins TRBV15 to TRBJ1-5, with D uncertain. This CDR3 contains 10 residues. V was cut by 8 bases and J by 6 bases, with 5 bases left in between. The V gene's germline CDR1 is LNHNV and CDR2 YYDKDF (reference sequence). CDR3 in amino acids: CATAGQPQHF. The CDR3 nucleotides are TGTGCCACCGCGGGTCAGCCCCAGCATTTT.

This chain connects TRBV29-1 to TRBJ2-3; a possible D gene is TRBD1 (5 bases). V lost 5 bases, J lost 2 bases, and 20 bases lay in between. There are 16 residues in the CDR3. CDR1 and CDR2 from the germline V gene are SQVTM and ANQGSEA. CDR3 sequence reads: CSVTARVRAYTDTQYF. The CDR3 DNA reads as TGCAGCGTTACTGCCAGGGTCAGGGCATACACAGATACGCAGTATTTT.

This clonotype was seen only a few times. V is TRBV2 and J is TRBJ1-5, with D possibly matching TRBD1 (5 bases). Germline V CDR1 and CDR2: SNHLY, FYNNEI. The length of the CDR3 is 14 residues. V lost 6 bases to trimming and J lost 3 bases, with 12 bases between them. CDR3 amino acids: CASSTGVSNQPQHF. The CDR3 coding sequence is TGTGCCAGCAGCACAGGCGTTTCCAATCAGCCCCAGCATTTT.

This clonotype was observed a few times. V is TRBV12-3 or TRBV12-4 and J is TRBJ1-5; D is uncertain. The V and J ends lost 1 base and 2 bases respectively, with 6 bases between them. This CDR3 is built from 14 residues. Here the CDR3 DNA reads TGTGCCAGCAGTTTAGGGGTGCGCAATCAGCCCCAGCATTTT. This codes for CASSLGVRNQPQHF.